The next 24 T cell receptor beta chains were all read from a single sample in a study of graft-versus-host responses after intestinal transplantation. The data were produced by immunoSEQ multiplex PCR, yet TCRdb's version contains in-frame clones alone and is incomplete. The top ten clones hold 0.15% to 0.2% of a sample with fewer than 90,000 clones, over 90% of them seen once. No antigen has been assigned to these receptors. This sample comprised unstimulated CD4+ T cells sorted from spleen or lymph node cells, obtained before transplant. These receptors were obtained from a human donor who was the organ donor for an intestinal transplant.

The chain recombines TRBV6-1 with TRBJ1-5; tentatively, D is TRBD1 (6 bases). This CDR3 spans 15 amino acids. CDR1 is MNHNS and CDR2 is SASEGT in the germline V gene. V gave up 1 base and J gave up 4 bases, with 11 bases separating them. This CDR3 reads CASSEGGRGNQPQHF. The CDR3 nucleotides are TGTGCCAGCAGTGAAGGGGGGCGTGGGAATCAGCCCCAGCATTTT.

The genes are TRBV6-4 and TRBJ2-1; 10 bases map to TRBD2. Germline V lookup: CDR1 MRHNA, CDR2 SNTAGT. The CDR3 runs to 15 residues. V dropped 3 bases and J dropped 2; count of bases not matched to a gene: 1. CDR3 sequence reads: CASSELAGAYNEQFF. For the CDR3, the DNA is TGTGCCAGCAGTGAGCTAGCGGGGGCCTACAATGAGCAGTTCTTC.

This chain links TRBV5-1 with TRBJ1-4, with D maybe TRBD1 (6 bases). Germline loops: CDR1 SGHRS, CDR2 YFSETQ. This CDR3 is built from 17 residues. The germline V and J ends were trimmed by 1 base and 8 bases, with 21 bases remaining between them. The chain's CDR3 is CASSLNRDITRGEKLFF. The CDR3 DNA sequence: TGCGCCAGCAGCTTGAACCGGGACATCACACGGGGGGAAAAACTGTTTTTT.

The chain employs TRBV6-5 and TRBJ1-1; 7 bases agree with TRBD1. CDR1 and CDR2 from the germline V gene are MNHEY and SVGAGI. CDR3 length: 14 amino acids. V lost 6 bases, J lost 7 bases, and 11 bases stayed unmatched. The CDR3 loop reads CASSLEGALVEAFF. CDR3 bases: TGTGCCAGCAGCTTGGAGGGGGCTCTGGTTGAAGCTTTCTTT.

The V gene is TRBV6-1, the J gene TRBJ2-5, with unresolved D. The CDR3 is 14 amino acids. V gave up 2 bases and J gave up 5 bases, with 12 bases separating them. Germline CDR1 MNHNS, CDR2 SASEGT. CDR3 sequence (DNA): TGTGCCAGCAGTGAACAAGGGCTGGGGGAGACCCAGTACTTC. The encoded protein is CASSEQGLGETQYF.

This clone has only one observation. The J gene is TRBJ1-5, the V gene TRBV6-5, with D maybe TRBD1 (5 bases). The length of the CDR3 is 15 residues. The V end was cut by 0 bases, the J end by 1 base, with 7 bases between. Germline V gene sequence: CDR1 MNHEY, CDR2 SVGAGI. In DNA, the CDR3 is TGTGCCAGCAGTTACTCTTGGGACAGCAATCAGCCCCAGCATTTT. Protein: CASSYSWDSNQPQHF.

CDR3 DNA: TGTGCCAGCAGCGCAACCGGGACAGGGATCACTGAAGCTTTCTTT. Amino acid sequence: CASSATGTGITEAFF. The V call is TRBV7-6, the J call TRBJ1-1; TRBD1 agrees at 9 bases. Germline V CDR1 and CDR2: SGHVS, FNYEAQ. The CDR3 totals 15 residues. V was clipped by 5 bases and J by 4 bases; unmatched bases: 8.

The chain uses TRBV6-1 and TRBJ1-6, with D unresolved. The CDR3 runs to 18 residues. Germline lookup yields CDR1 MNHNS and CDR2 SASEGT. Trimming took off 2 bases at V and 13 bases at J, with 27 bases between the two ends. The CDR3 DNA reads TGTGCCAGCAGTGAATCTTCCCAGATGGTCCGGGGTTTTGGGCCCCTCCACTTT. The encoded protein is CASSESSQMVRGFGPLHF.

This clone showed up just once. V and J are TRBV5-5 and TRBJ1-2; no clear D. The V and J ends lost 3 bases and 3 bases respectively, with 9 bases between them. Germline loops: CDR1 SGHKS, CDR2 YYEKEE (reference sequence). The CDR3 is 13 residues long. CDR3 sequence: CASSSDGHYGYTF. The CDR3 nucleotides read TGTGCCAGCAGCTCCGACGGGCACTATGGCTACACCTTC. Looking up the rest from reference TRBV5-5 and TRBJ1-2 gives the full variable domain: DAGVTQSPTHLIKTRGQQVTLRCSPISGHKSVSWYQQVLGQGPQFIFQYYEKEERGRGNFPDRFSARQFPNYSSELNVNALLLGDSALYLCASSSDGHYGYTFGSGTRLTVV.

This chain connects TRBV6-6 to TRBJ2-2; D is unresolved. The CDR3 runs 16 residues. Germline CDR1 is MNHNY and CDR2 is SVGAGI (reference sequence). The V gene lost 7 bases and the J gene lost 4 bases, with 19 bases spanning the gap. The CDR3 spells CASTNWPFPGTGELFF. CDR3 coding DNA: TGTGCCAGCACCAACTGGCCTTTTCCGGGCACCGGGGAGCTGTTTTTT.

The rearrangement uses TRBV2 and TRBJ1-1; D is ambiguous. The CDR3 length is 13 residues. Trimming cost V 4 bases and J 1 base, with 7 bases left between them. Germline assignment: CDR1 SNHLY and CDR2 FYNNEI. The CDR3 loop is CASSAGPNTEAFF. The CDR3 DNA is TGTGCCAGCAGTGCAGGACCGAACACTGAAGCTTTCTTT.

The chain has TRBV6-6 and TRBJ1-2, with TRBD1 matching over 9 bases. Germline-derived CDR1 and CDR2 are MNHNY and SVGAGI (reference sequence). Trimming took 4 bases from V and 5 from J; bases not matched to a gene: 2. The CDR3 covers 13 residues. The CDR3 nucleotides are TGTGCCAGCAGTTCCGGACAGGGGTATGGCTACACCTTC. As protein: CASSSGQGYGYTF.

This clone has only one observation. The CDR3 loop reads CASSQQGGTGELFF. The CDR3 nucleotides read TGTGCCAGCAGTCAACAGGGAGGGACCGGGGAGCTGTTTTTT. The J gene is TRBJ2-2, the V gene TRBV6-5; maybe TRBD2 (7 bases). The CDR3 spans 14 residues. Trimming shortened V by 5 bases and J by 5 bases, and 12 bases separated the two germline ends. The germline V gene encodes CDR1 MNHEY and CDR2 SVGAGI.

This rearrangement joins TRBV13 to TRBJ1-5; D is perhaps TRBD1 (6 bases). V lost 9 bases, J lost 0 bases, and 21 bases lay in between. CDR3 size: 17 residues. CDR1 is PRHDT, CDR2 FYEKMQ, per germline (reference sequence). CDR3 DNA sequence: TGTGCCAGTGTTGGGGGGGCCTGCGATCATAGCAATCAGCCCCAGCATTTT. Translation: CASVGGACDHSNQPQHF.

The gene calls are TRBV5-6 and TRBJ2-3, with 8 bases aligning to TRBD2. The ends lost 4 bases at V and 8 bases at J; junction bases unmatched: 12. This CDR3 has 15 amino acids. Germline V gene lookup returns CDR1 SGHDT and CDR2 YYEEEE. The CDR3 DNA reads TGTGCCAGCAGCCAAATAGCGGGGCCGACGAGTACGCAGTATTTT. It specifies CASSQIAGPTSTQYF.

The CDR3 spells CASSVGQGGTQYF. The CDR3 DNA sequence: TGTGCCAGCAGCGTAGGGCAGGGGGGGACCCAGTACTTC. The rearrangement uses TRBV9 and TRBJ2-5; perhaps TRBD1 as D (7 bases). Trimming took off 0 bases at V and 7 bases at J, with 10 bases between the two ends. The CDR3 has 13 amino acids. From germline, CDR1 is SGDLS and CDR2 YYNGEE.

This rearrangement joins TRBV28 to TRBJ2-7, with TRBD1 identical over 10 bases. With 8 bases clipped from V and 5 bases from J, the junction kept 15 bases outside the gene matches. The CDR3 spans 16 residues. Germline V CDR1 and CDR2: MDHEN, SYDVKM. Here the CDR3 reads CASLELGTGAPDEQYF. The CDR3 bases are TGTGCCAGCCTAGAACTGGGGACAGGGGCACCTGACGAGCAGTACTTC.

The chain carries TRBV14 and TRBJ2-1, with D uncertain. Germline CDR1 SGHDN, CDR2 FVKESK. Deletions cut 0 bases from V and 0 bases from J, with 6 bases between. This CDR3 has 15 amino acids. The DNA of the CDR3 is TGTGCCAGCAGCCAAGACCTGAGCTCCTACAATGAGCAGTTCTTC. Protein: CASSQDLSSYNEQFF.

This chain connects TRBV5-6 to TRBJ1-3, with D hard to call. V lost 1 base and J 3 bases, leaving 5 bases between the germline ends. CDR1 and CDR2 (germline): SGHDT, YYEEEE. CDR3 length: 13 residues. The CDR3 loop reads CASSLLFGNTIYF. CDR3 nucleotide sequence: TGTGCCAGCAGCTTGCTTTTTGGAAACACCATATATTTT. The full variable domain, with the rest looked up from reference TRBV5-6 and TRBJ1-3, is DAGVTQSPTHLIKTRGQQVTLRCSPKSGHDTVSWYQQALGQGPQFIFQYYEEEERQRGNFPDRFSGHQFPNYSSELNVNALLLGDSALYLCASSLLFGNTIYFGEGSWLTVV.

The chain joins TRBV28 to TRBJ2-3, with D unresolved. Germline values: CDR1 MDHEN, CDR2 SYDVKM. The CDR3 length is 15 residues. V lost 2 bases and J 5 bases, leaving 14 bases between the germline ends. The CDR3 bases are TGTGCCAGCAGTTTAAATGGGGTAGTTTTAGATACGCAGTATTTT. It encodes CASSLNGVVLDTQYF.

The CDR3 sequence: CASSTGESNQPQHF. In DNA, the CDR3 is TGTGCCAGTAGTACAGGGGAAAGCAATCAGCCCCAGCATTTT. The chain has TRBV19 and TRBJ1-5; possibly TRBD1 for D (6 bases). This CDR3 is 14 amino acids long. Trimming stripped 4 bases from V and 1 base from J, with 8 bases between. Germline loops: CDR1 LNHDA, CDR2 SQIVND (reference sequence).

The V call is TRBV19, the J call TRBJ1-6; TRBD1 matches at 9 bases. CDR1 is LNHDA and CDR2 is SQIVND in the germline V gene (reference sequence). The CDR3 totals 13 residues. V trimming: 11 bases; J trimming: 7 bases; junction bases outside the gene matches: 6. The CDR3 DNA reads as TGTGCCTCCGGGGACAGGGAGAATTCACCCCTCCACTTT. Translated: CASGDRENSPLHF.

This chain links TRBV6-1 with TRBJ1-2; possible D gene TRBD1, 6 bases. Trimming removed 3 bases from V and 4 bases from J, with 6 bases in between. The CDR3 runs to 12 residues. Germline loops: CDR1 MNHNS, CDR2 SASEGT. CDR3: CASSEGAYGYTF. The DNA of the CDR3 is TGTGCCAGCAGTGAGGGGGCCTATGGCTACACCTTC.

The chain uses TRBV5-1 and TRBJ1-6, with D possibly matching TRBD1 (5 bases). CDR1 SGHRS and CDR2 YFSETQ come from the germline V gene. The CDR3 extends over 14 amino acids. The germline V and J ends were trimmed by 3 bases and 6 bases, with 10 bases remaining between them. CDR3 sequence reads: CASSWDGLNSPLHF. DNA for the CDR3: TGCGCCAGCAGCTGGGACGGACTTAATTCACCCCTCCACTTT.